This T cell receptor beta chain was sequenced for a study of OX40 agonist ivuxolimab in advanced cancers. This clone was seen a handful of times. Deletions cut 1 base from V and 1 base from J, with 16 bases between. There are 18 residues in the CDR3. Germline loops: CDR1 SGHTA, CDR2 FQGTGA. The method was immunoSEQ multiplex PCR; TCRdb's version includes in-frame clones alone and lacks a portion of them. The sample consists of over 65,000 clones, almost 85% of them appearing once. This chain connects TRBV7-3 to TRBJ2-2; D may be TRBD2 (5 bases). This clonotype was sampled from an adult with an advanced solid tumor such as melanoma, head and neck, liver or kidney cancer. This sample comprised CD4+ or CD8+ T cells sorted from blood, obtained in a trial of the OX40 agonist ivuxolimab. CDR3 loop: CASSLRPPGLGNTGELFF. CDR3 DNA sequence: TGTGCCAGCAGCTTAAGGCCCCCGGGGTTAGGGAACACCGGGGAGCTGTTTTTT. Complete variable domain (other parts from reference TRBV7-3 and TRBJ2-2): GAGVSQTPSNKVTEKGKYVELRCDPISGHTALYWYRQSLGQGPEFLIYFQGTGAADDSGLPNDRFFAVRPEGSVSTLKIQRTERGDSAVYLCASSLRPPGLGNTGELFFGEGSRLTVL.